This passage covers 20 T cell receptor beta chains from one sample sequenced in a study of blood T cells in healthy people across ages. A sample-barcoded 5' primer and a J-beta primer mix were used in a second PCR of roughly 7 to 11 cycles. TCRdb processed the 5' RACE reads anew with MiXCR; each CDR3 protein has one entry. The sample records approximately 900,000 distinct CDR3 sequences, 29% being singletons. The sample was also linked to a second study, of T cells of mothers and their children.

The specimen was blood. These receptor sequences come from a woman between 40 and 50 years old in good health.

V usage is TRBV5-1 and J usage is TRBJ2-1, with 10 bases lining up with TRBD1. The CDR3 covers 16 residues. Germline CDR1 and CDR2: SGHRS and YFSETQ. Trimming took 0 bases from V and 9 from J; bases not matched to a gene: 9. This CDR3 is CASSLEGQGMRSEQFF. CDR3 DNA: TGCGCCAGCAGCTTGGAGGGACAGGGGATGAGAAGTGAGCAGTTCTTC.

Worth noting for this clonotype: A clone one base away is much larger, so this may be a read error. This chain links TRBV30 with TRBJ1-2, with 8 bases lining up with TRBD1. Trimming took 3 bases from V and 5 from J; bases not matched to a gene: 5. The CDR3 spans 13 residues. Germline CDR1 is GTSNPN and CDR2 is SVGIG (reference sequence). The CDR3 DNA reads TGTGCCTGGAGCACGGACAGGGCTTATGGCTACACCTTC. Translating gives CAWSTDRAYGYTF.

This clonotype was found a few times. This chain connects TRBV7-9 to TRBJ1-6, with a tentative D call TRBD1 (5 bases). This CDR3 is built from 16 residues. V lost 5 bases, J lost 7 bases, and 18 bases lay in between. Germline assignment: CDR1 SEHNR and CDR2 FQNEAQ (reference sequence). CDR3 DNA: TGTGCCAGCAGCACTCCGGGACTACCCTCGAATTCACCCCTCCACTTT. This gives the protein CASSTPGLPSNSPLHF.

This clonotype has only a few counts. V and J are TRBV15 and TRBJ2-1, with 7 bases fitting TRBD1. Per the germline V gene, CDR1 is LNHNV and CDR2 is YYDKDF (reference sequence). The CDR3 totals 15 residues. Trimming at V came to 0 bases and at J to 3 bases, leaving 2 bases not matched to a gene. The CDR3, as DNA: TGTGCCACCAGCAGAGAACAGGGGATCTACAATGAGCAGTTCTTC. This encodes CATSREQGIYNEQFF.

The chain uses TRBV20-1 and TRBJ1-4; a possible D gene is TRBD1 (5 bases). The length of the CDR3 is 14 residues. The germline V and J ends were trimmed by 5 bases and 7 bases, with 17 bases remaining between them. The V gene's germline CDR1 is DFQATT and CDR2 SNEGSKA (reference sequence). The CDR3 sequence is CSAPARGKGEKLFF. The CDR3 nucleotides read TGCAGTGCTCCGGCCCGGGGCAAGGGTGAAAAACTGTTTTTT.

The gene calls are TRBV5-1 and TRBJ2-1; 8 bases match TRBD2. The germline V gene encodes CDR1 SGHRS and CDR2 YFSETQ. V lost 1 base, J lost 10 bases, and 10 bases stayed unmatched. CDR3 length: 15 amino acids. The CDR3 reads CASSLYQGGRSEQFF. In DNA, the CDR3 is TGCGCCAGCAGCTTGTATCAGGGCGGGAGGTCGGAGCAGTTCTTC.

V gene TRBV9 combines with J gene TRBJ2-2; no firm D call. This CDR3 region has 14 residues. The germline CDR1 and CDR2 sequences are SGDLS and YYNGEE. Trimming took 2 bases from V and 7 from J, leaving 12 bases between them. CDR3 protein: CASSVVGENGELFF. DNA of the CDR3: TGTGCCAGCAGCGTCGTTGGGGAAAACGGGGAGCTGTTTTTT.

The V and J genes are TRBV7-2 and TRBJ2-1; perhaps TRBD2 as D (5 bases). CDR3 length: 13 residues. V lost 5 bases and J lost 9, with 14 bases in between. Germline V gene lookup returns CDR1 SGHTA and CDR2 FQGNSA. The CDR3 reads CASSHGMPLEQFF. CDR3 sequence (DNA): TGTGCCAGCAGCCACGGGATGCCTCTTGAGCAGTTCTTC.

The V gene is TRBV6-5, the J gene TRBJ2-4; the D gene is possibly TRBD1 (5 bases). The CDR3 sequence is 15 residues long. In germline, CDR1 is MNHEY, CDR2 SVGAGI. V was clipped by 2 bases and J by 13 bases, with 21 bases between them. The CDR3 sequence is CASSYGSRGLPRQYF. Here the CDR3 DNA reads TGTGCCAGCAGTTACGGGTCTAGGGGTCTGCCCAGACAGTACTTC.

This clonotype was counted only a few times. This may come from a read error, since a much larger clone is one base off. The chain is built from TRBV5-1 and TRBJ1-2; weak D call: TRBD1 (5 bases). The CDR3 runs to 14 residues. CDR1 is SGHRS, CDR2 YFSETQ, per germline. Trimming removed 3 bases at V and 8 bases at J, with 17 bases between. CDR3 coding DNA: TGCGCCAGCAGCTGGGCCAGTGACAGCGGGGGCTACACCTTC. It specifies CASSWASDSGGYTF. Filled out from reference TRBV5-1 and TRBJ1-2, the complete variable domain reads KAGVTQTPRYLIKTRGQQVTLSCSPISGHRSVSWYQQTPGQGLQFLFEYFSETQRNKGNFPGRFSGRQFSNSRSEMNVSTLELGDSALYLCASSWASDSGGYTFGSGTRLTVV.

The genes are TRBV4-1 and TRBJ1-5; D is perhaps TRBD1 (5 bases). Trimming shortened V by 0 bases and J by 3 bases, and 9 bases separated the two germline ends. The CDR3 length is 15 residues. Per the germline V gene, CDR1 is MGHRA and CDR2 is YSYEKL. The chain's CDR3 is CASSQDPGPNQPQHF. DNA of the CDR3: TGCGCCAGCAGCCAAGATCCGGGACCCAATCAGCCCCAGCATTTT.

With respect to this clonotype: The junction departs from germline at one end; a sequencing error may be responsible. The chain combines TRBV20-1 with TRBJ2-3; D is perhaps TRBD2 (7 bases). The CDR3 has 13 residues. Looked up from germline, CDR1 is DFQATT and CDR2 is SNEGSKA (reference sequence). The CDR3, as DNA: TGCAGCGCTAGAGGGGGGGCAGGGGATACGCAGTATTTT. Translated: CSARGGAGDTQYF.

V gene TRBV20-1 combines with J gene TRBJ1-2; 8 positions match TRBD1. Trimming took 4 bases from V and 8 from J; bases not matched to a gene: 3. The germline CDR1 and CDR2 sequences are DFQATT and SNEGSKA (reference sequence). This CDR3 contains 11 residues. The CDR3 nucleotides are TGCAGTGCTACCAGGGGGCAAGGCTACACCTTC. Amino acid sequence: CSATRGQGYTF.

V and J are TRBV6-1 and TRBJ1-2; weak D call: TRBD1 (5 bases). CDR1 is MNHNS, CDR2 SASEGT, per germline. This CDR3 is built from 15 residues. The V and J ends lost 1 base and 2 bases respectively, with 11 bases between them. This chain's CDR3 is CASSEGVRANYGYTF. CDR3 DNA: TGTGCCAGCAGTGAAGGAGTCAGGGCCAACTATGGCTACACCTTC.

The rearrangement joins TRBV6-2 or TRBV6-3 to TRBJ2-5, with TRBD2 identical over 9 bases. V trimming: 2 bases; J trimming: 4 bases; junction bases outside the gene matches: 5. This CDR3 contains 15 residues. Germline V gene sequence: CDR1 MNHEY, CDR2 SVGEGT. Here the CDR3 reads CASSYVGLARETQYF. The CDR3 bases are TGTGCCAGCAGTTACGTTGGACTAGCGAGAGAGACCCAGTACTTC.

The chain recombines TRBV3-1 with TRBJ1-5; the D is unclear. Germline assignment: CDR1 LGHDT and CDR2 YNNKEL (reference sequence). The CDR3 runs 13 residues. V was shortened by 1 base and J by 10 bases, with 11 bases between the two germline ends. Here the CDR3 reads CASSQGTREPQHF. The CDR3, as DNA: TGTGCCAGCAGCCAAGGGACCCGGGAACCCCAGCATTTT.

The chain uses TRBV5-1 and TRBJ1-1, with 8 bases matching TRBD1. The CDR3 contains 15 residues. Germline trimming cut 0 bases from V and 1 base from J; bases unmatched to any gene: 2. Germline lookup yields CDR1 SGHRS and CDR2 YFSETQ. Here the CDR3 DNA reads TGCGCCAGCAGCTTGGGGACAGGGCGGAACACTGAAGCTTTCTTT. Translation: CASSLGTGRNTEAFF.

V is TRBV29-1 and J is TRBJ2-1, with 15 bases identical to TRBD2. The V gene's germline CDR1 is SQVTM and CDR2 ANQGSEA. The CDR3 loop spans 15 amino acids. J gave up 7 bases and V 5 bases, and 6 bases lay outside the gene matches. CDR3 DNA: TGCAGCGTTCCGGGACTAGCGGGAGGATATAATGAGCAGTTCTTC. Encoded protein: CSVPGLAGGYNEQFF.

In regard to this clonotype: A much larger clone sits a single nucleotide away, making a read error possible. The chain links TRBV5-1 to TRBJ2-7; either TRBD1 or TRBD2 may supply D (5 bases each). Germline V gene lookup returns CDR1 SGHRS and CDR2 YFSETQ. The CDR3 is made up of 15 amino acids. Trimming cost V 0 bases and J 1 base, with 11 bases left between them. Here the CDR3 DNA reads TGCGCCAGCAGCTTGGGACGGGGCTATTCCTACGAGCAGTACTTC. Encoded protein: CASSLGRGYSYEQYF.

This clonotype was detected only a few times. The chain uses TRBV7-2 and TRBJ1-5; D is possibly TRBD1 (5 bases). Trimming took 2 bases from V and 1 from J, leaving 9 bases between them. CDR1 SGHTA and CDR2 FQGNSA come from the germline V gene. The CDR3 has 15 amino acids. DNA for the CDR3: TGTGCCAGCAGCTTAAACCGGGACAGCAATCAGCCCCAGCATTTT. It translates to CASSLNRDSNQPQHF.